The entry that follows covers one TCR beta chain sequence. The source of the sample is a study of technical replicates of blood from several donors. CDR1 MNHNY and CDR2 SVGAGI come from the germline V gene (reference sequence). The CDR3 is 15 residues long. V shed 0 bases, J shed 2 bases, and the junction held 3 bases outside the gene matches. The data were produced by immunoSEQ multiplex PCR, yet TCRdb's version contains in-frame clones alone and is incomplete. The sample lists more than 65,000 clones; 88% were seen once. The chain couples TRBV6-6 to TRBJ2-7, with 8 positions matching TRBD1. The TCR sequence derives from a human donor in good health. Some clones in this sample may be carry-over from other donors' samples. The source material was PBMCs. The CDR3 spells CASSYSGTGTYEQYF. The CDR3 DNA sequence: TGTGCCAGCAGTTACTCTGGGACAGGAACCTACGAGCAGTACTTC.